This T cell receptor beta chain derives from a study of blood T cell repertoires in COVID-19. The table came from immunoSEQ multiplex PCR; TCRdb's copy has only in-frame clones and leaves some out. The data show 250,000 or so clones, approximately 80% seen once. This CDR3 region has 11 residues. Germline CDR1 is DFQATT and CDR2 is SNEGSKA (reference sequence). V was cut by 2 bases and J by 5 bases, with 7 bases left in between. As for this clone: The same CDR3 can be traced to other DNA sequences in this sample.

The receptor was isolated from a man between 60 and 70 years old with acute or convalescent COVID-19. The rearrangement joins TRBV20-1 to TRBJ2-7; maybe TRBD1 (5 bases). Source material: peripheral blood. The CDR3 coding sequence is TGCAGTGCTAGATCAGGGCACGAGCAGTACTTC. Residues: CSARSGHEQYF.